The clone carrying this T cell receptor (beta chain) came up many times. This sample is drawn from a study of HIV-infected children after antiretroviral therapy interruption. RNA-based 3' RACE libraries used unique molecular identifiers. TCRdb reprocessed the 3' RACE reads with MiXCR, giving one entry per CDR3 protein. Among tens of thousands of distinct CDR3 sequences, approximately 6.1% were seen once, and the ten largest hold approximately 1%. The treatment here: PENTA 11 planned treatment interruption arm or continuous ART arm. Specimen: CD45RA+ CD4+ T cells from PBMCs, pooled from several time points, collected from a donor given antiretroviral therapy, either interrupted or continuous. Regarding subset: naive CD4+ CD45RA+ CD45RO- T cells. The clonotype comes from a pool of human donors with HIV.

The CDR3 DNA sequence: TGTGCCAGCAGTGCCGTACCGAAGGACAGCGTAGCCAAAAACATTCAGTACTTC. This translates into CASSAVPKDSVAKNIQYF. The chain uses TRBV28 and TRBJ2-4; D perhaps matches TRBD1 (6 bases). This CDR3 comprises 18 residues. Trimming removed 5 bases at V and 0 bases at J, with 20 bases between. CDR1 is MDHEN, CDR2 SYDVKM, per germline. The variable domain in full, completed from reference TRBV28 and TRBJ2-4, reads DVKVTQSSRYLVKRTGEKVFLECVQDMDHENMFWYRQDPGLGLRLIYFSYDVKMKEKGDIPEGYSVSREKKERFSLILESASTNQTSMYLCASSAVPKDSVAKNIQYFGAGTRLSVL.